This record looks at one T cell receptor (beta chain) sequence and its context. The antigen is undetermined. The sample belongs to a study of shared clonotypes between healthy human individuals. Whole-study findings and limits: Sequencing of the sorted subsets was shown by rarefaction to be incomplete despite large depth. Generation probabilities were higher for clonotypes shared across all four sorted-subset donors than for unshared ones.

CDR1 SNHLY and CDR2 FYNNEI come from the germline V gene. There are 15 residues in the CDR3. V was trimmed by 8 bases and J by 3 bases, leaving 18 bases between them. The test was conducted at deep level. Clones were sequenced by immunoSEQ multiplex PCR, and TCRdb holds only the in-frame ones, with some missing. This repertoire shows about 680,000 clones, around 90% found once; its top ten account for nearly 25%. In the naive CD8 group, cells lacked CD45RO and were positively selected for CCR7, so terminally differentiated effector memory CD45RA+ cells were left out. The chain is built from TRBV2 and TRBJ2-3; D possibly corresponds to TRBD2 (6 bases). This clonotype was sampled from a man younger than 45 in good health. Source material: naive CD8+ T cells sorted from blood. CDR3 amino acids: CASGAGTAVTDTQYF. DNA of the CDR3: TGTGCCAGCGGGGCGGGGACGGCCGTTACAGATACGCAGTATTTT.